Sequencing of this T cell receptor (beta chain) was carried out in a study of T-cell reconstitution after alpha-beta-depleted transplantation in children. This clonotype was counted ten times or more. TCRbeta library construction was performed incorporating unique molecular identifiers. TCRdb passed the PCR reads through MiXCR, listing each CDR3 protein once. Of hundreds of thousands of distinct CDR3 sequences in the sample, roughly 10% were seen once. The source is a human donor who donated a stem cell graft to a child with acute myeloid leukemia. The specimen comprised PBMCs from the stem cell graft donor, sampled from the stem cell graft.

Here the CDR3 DNA reads TGTGCCAGCAGTCTCCAATTGGGAGAGACCTACGAGCAGTACTTC. Protein product: CASSLQLGETYEQYF. The chain combines TRBV6-2 or TRBV6-3 with TRBJ2-7; TRBD2 might be the D (5 bases). The germline V and J ends were trimmed by 5 bases and 2 bases, with 16 bases remaining between them. Germline CDR1 reads MNHEY; CDR2 reads SVGEGT. CDR3 length: 15 residues.